This T cell receptor (beta chain) was identified in a study of blood T cells in healthy people across ages. With a J-beta primer mix and a sample-barcoded 5' primer, a second PCR ran about 6 to 11 cycles. In TCRdb, the 5' RACE reads were re-called with MiXCR into one record per CDR3 protein. The data show about 320,000 distinct CDR3 sequences, 25% to 30% seen once. Aged roughly 6 to 90, donors were systemically healthy Caucasians from Russia. Germline-derived CDR1 and CDR2 are LGHDT and YNNKEL (reference sequence). This CDR3 comprises 16 residues. Study-wide findings and caveats: Unsorted PBMCs ruled out conclusive naive versus antigen-experienced comparison. Strong correlation linked observed beta diversity and percent naive T cells.

To note about this clonotype: No antigen is known for it.

V usage is TRBV3-1 and J usage is TRBJ2-5; 9 bases match TRBD2. The closer fit of TRBJ2-1 to the DNA end suggests the J call may be wrong. This sequence originates from a woman in her 70s in good health. The sample was blood. CDR3 sequence: CASSPNFAGGRNEQFF. The CDR3 DNA reads TGTGCCAGCAGCCCGAACTTTGCGGGAGGGAGGAATGAGCAGTTCTTC.